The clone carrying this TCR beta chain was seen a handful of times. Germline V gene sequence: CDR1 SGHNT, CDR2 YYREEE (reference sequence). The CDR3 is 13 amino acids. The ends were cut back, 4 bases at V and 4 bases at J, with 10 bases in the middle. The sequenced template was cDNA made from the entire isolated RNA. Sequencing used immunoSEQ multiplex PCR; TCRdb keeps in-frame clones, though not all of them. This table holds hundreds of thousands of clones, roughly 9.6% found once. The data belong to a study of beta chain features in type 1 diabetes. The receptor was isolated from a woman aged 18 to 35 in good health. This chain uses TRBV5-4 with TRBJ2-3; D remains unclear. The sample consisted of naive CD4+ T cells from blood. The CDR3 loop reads CASSPARSDTQYF. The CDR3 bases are TGTGCCAGCAGCCCCGCCAGGTCAGATACGCAGTATTTT.